The present TCR beta chain was sequenced within a study of shared clonotypes between healthy human individuals. About the study: Each donor's CD4 naive and CD4 memory cells filled three plates apiece, CD8 naive two, and CD8 memory one.

Trimming stripped 9 bases from V and 7 bases from J, with 16 bases between. There are 13 residues in the CDR3. Germline CDR1 MNHNS, CDR2 SASEGT. Assay: immunoSEQ multiplex PCR; the TCRdb copy retains only in-frame clones and omits some. The sample records 2 million to 2.5 million clones, around 95% being singletons. All donors were Caucasian adults living in Nashville, Tennessee. Of note for this clone: Its antigen is not known.

Overall study results and limits: Though the depth was large, rarefaction showed that sorted-subset sequencing was incomplete.

Sequencing was carried out using naive CD4+ T cells sorted from blood. Subset given: CD45RA+ positively selected. This chain joins TRBV6-1 and TRBJ1-5; tentative D call: TRBD1 (6 bases). The source is a man in his late teens or twenties in good health. The CDR3 here is CASHLPGAQPQHF. The CDR3 DNA is TGTGCCAGTCACCTACCGGGGGCGCAGCCCCAGCATTTT.